There are many counts of the clone carrying this T cell receptor (beta chain). Per the germline V gene, CDR1 is MNHEY and CDR2 is SMNVEV (reference sequence). The CDR3 totals 14 residues. Trimming cost V 3 bases and J 4 bases, with 11 bases left between them. TCRdb reanalysed the RT-PCR reads using MiXCR and keeps one entry per CDR3 protein. The table lists more than 550,000 distinct CDR3 sequences, approximately 14% of them singletons. The chain joins TRBV27 to TRBJ2-3; a possible D gene is TRBD1 (6 bases). This sequence was found in a female donor in good health, serving as a healthy control. Material for sequencing was memory CD4+ T cells from blood. The CDR3 spells CASSFNWGPDTQYF. The CDR3 DNA sequence: TGTGCCAGCAGTTTTAACTGGGGGCCAGATACGCAGTATTTT.